This T cell receptor beta chain originates from a study of blood T cell repertoires in COVID-19. Libraries were prepared by immunoSEQ multiplex PCR; TCRdb keeps only in-frame clonotypes and omits some of them. The sample shows some 200,000 clones, approximately 82% of them seen only once. Germline CDR1 and CDR2: KGHSH and LQKENI. Trimming stripped 5 bases from V and 1 base from J, with 6 bases between. This CDR3 comprises 13 residues. This chain links TRBV18 with TRBJ1-5; D ambiguous. The sequenced sample was peripheral blood. This receptor was taken from a woman aged 35 to 49 who had recovered from COVID-19. The CDR3 nucleotides are TGTGCCAGCTCAACAGAAAGCAATCAGCCCCAGCATTTT. It codes for CASSTESNQPQHF.